The 17 T cell receptor beta chains given below trace back to one sample, sequenced in a study of T cell responses to AZD1222 COVID-19 vaccine (dated by TCRdb to 2020 to 2023). Library generation was performed with the immunoSEQ multiplex PCR assay. The table comes from immuneACCESS by way of TCRdb, which keeps in-frame sequences with V and J called. Part of the clones is missing from these tables; in studies checked, under half for an unresolved V gene and the rest for unknown reasons. The sample table records tens of thousands of clones; around 83% of these occur just once. Of the sample, 15% to 20% is held by the ten largest clones. The time point label for this specimen denotes: baseline before first vaccination. According to the study, the label for this sample's treatment or condition signals: meningococcal conjugate vaccine given as trial control. This specimen was peripheral blood, taken on day 0 of MenACWY control vaccination. The receptors stem from an adult in good health.

This clone was found a few times. The rearrangement uses TRBV5-1 and TRBJ1-1, with D hard to call. V was pared by 0 bases and J by 0 bases, with 6 bases between. CDR1 SGHRS and CDR2 YFSETQ come from the germline V gene. The CDR3 extends over 14 amino acids. The CDR3 loop reads CASSLGELNTEAFF. CDR3 sequence (DNA): TGCGCCAGCAGCTTGGGAGAGTTGAACACTGAAGCTTTCTTT.

The sample holds one count of this clone. The chain employs TRBV5-1 and TRBJ1-6, with D maybe TRBD1 (6 bases). The CDR3 length is 17 residues. The germline V gene encodes CDR1 SGHRS and CDR2 YFSETQ. V lost 4 bases, J lost 0 bases, and 14 bases lay in between. CDR3 sequence reads: CASSPGATGSYNSPLHF. DNA of the CDR3: TGCGCCAGCAGCCCGGGGGCGACAGGCTCCTATAATTCACCCCTCCACTTT.

The gene calls are TRBV5-4 and TRBJ2-5, with TRBD2 matching over 14 bases. The CDR3 is made up of 19 amino acids. The junction had 9 bases not matched to a gene; V was cut back by 2 bases and J by 0 bases. From germline, CDR1 is SGHNT and CDR2 YYREEE (reference sequence). CDR3 region: CASSFGRTSGRTNQETQYF. For the CDR3, the DNA is TGTGCCAGCAGCTTTGGGAGGACTAGCGGGAGGACGAACCAAGAGACCCAGTACTTC.

The CDR3 reads CAWSKGLAGGPVEQYF. The CDR3 nucleotides read TGTGCCTGGAGTAAGGGACTAGCGGGAGGGCCGGTAGAGCAGTACTTC. The chain links TRBV30 to TRBJ2-7; 16 bases map to TRBD2. V shed 2 bases, J shed 7 bases, and the junction held 8 bases outside the gene matches. Germline V gene data show CDR1 as GTSNPN and CDR2 as SVGIG (reference sequence). The CDR3 spans 16 residues.

This clone was picked up a small number of times. The gene calls are TRBV11-3 and TRBJ2-7; D not certain. Germline loops: CDR1 SGHNT, CDR2 YENEEA. The CDR3 consists of 14 residues. Trimming took 10 bases from V and 4 from J, leaving 20 bases between them. The CDR3 DNA is TGTGCCACCCCAACCTGGTTACAGTGGTACGAGCAGTACTTC. Translated, it gives CATPTWLQWYEQYF.

This clone was seen a single time. The CDR3 nucleotides read TGTGCCAGTAGTATAGATCCTCCCTCTAGCGGGAGCTACAATGAGCAGTTCTTC. It specifies CASSIDPPSSGSYNEQFF. The V call is TRBV19, the J call TRBJ2-1; the match to TRBD2 covers 10 bases. V lost 0 bases to trimming and J lost 3 bases; unmatched junction nucleotides: 8. This CDR3 is 18 amino acids long. From germline, CDR1 is LNHDA and CDR2 SQIVND (reference sequence).

V and J are TRBV19 and TRBJ1-1; 9 bases match TRBD1. Per germline, CDR1 LNHDA and CDR2 SQIVND (reference sequence). The CDR3 has 14 residues. V was clipped by 6 bases and J by 1 base; unmatched bases: 3. CDR3 residues: CASRGQGPNTEAFF. The CDR3 DNA follows: TGTGCCAGTAGGGGACAGGGTCCGAACACTGAAGCTTTCTTT.

V gene TRBV3-1 (or the pseudogene TRBV3-2) combines with J gene TRBJ1-2; D unclear. CDR3 length equals 13 residues. V was shortened by 5 bases and J by 5 bases, with 12 bases between the two germline ends. Germline CDR1 reads LGHDT; CDR2 reads YNNKEL (reference sequence). The CDR3 DNA is TGTGCCAGCAGCTTACGGACGGAGTATGGCTACACCTTC. It specifies CASSLRTEYGYTF.

There are a few counts of this clone. The chain uses TRBV5-1 and TRBJ2-5; 9 bases are shared with TRBD1. This CDR3 has 14 residues. Germline V gene sequence: CDR1 SGHRS, CDR2 YFSETQ. The J segment lost 4 bases and the V segment lost 3 bases, leaving 4 bases of the junction unmatched. Written as DNA, the CDR3 is TGCGCCAGCAGCTGGGACAGGGAAACAGAGACCCAGTACTTC. The encoded protein is CASSWDRETETQYF.

This clone occurred once. The rearrangement joins TRBV27 to TRBJ2-7, with TRBD2 matching 8 bases. The CDR3 consists of 13 residues. The J segment lost 6 bases and the V segment lost 10 bases, leaving 11 bases of the junction unmatched. Germline V gives CDR1 MNHEY, CDR2 SMNVEV (reference sequence). The CDR3 protein is CATKGTRGGEQYF. CDR3 sequence (DNA): TGTGCCACTAAAGGGACTAGGGGAGGCGAGCAGTACTTC.

The CDR3 bases are TGTGCCAGCAGCCCTGCCGGGACAGCCTACAATGAGCAGTTCTTC. As protein: CASSPAGTAYNEQFF. V is TRBV5-6 and J is TRBJ2-1; 7 bases align to TRBD1. From germline, CDR1 is SGHDT and CDR2 YYEEEE. The CDR3 extends over 15 amino acids. The V and J ends lost 4 bases and 2 bases, in that order; junction bases with no gene match: 6.

The chain recombines TRBV6-5 with TRBJ1-1; D is possibly TRBD1 (6 bases). CDR3 size: 14 residues. Germline V gene data show CDR1 as MNHEY and CDR2 as SVGAGI. Trimming took 4 bases from V and 1 from J, leaving 10 bases between them. The CDR3 here is CASSLMTGNTEAFF. DNA of the CDR3: TGTGCCAGCAGTTTAATGACAGGGAACACTGAAGCTTTCTTT.

The chain combines TRBV4-3 with TRBJ2-5, with D unresolved. In germline, CDR1 is LGHNA, CDR2 YSLEER. This CDR3 is 12 amino acids long. V was trimmed by 0 bases and J by 6 bases, leaving 5 bases between them. CDR3 in amino acids: CASSQERQTQYF. CDR3 bases: TGCGCCAGCAGCCAAGAGAGGCAGACCCAGTACTTC.

V usage is TRBV15 and J usage is TRBJ2-4; TRBD2 aligns across 8 bases. This CDR3 contains 14 residues. Looked up from germline, CDR1 is LNHNV and CDR2 is YYDKDF (reference sequence). V trimming: 1 base; J trimming: 8 bases; junction bases outside the gene matches: 4. This CDR3 is CATSRGTSRDIQYF. The CDR3 DNA is TGTGCCACCAGCAGAGGGACTAGCCGGGACATTCAGTACTTC.

The CDR3 loop is CAWSDGTSDTQYF. The CDR3 region has the DNA TGTGCCTGGAGTGATGGGACTTCAGATACGCAGTATTTT. The chain is built from TRBV30 and TRBJ2-3; TRBD2 is a possible D gene (6 bases). This CDR3 has 13 amino acids. Looked up from germline, CDR1 is GTSNPN and CDR2 is SVGIG (reference sequence). Trimming removed 1 base from V and 4 bases from J, with 9 bases in between. The full variable domain, in which reference TRBV30 and TRBJ2-3 provide the parts outside the CDR3, is SQTIHQWPATLVQPVGSPLSLECTVEGTSNPNLYWYRQAAGRGLQLLFYSVGIGQISSEVPQNLSASRPQDRQFILSSKKLLLSDSGFYLCAWSDGTSDTQYFGPGTRLTVL.

Only one count was recorded for this clone. The chain is built from TRBV10-2 and TRBJ1-1, with D perhaps TRBD1 (5 bases). Germline loops: CDR1 WSHSY, CDR2 SAAADI. Trimming took 3 bases from V and 0 from J, leaving 14 bases between them. This CDR3 comprises 16 residues. CDR3 sequence: CASSDGRGLMNTEAFF. DNA for the CDR3: TGCGCCAGCAGTGACGGGAGGGGACTGATGAACACTGAAGCTTTCTTT.

This sequence joins TRBV4-2 and TRBJ2-1; possibly TRBD2 for D (5 bases). The V end lost 4 bases, the J end lost 8 bases, and 12 bases lay between the germline ends. This CDR3 comprises 13 residues. Per the germline V gene, CDR1 is LGHNA and CDR2 is YNFKEQ. The CDR3 sequence is CASSPTREHEQFF. The CDR3 bases are TGTGCCAGCAGCCCTACGAGGGAACATGAGCAGTTCTTC.